The 10 T cell receptor beta chains given below trace back to one sample, sequenced in a study of CD8+CD57+ T cells in acquired aplastic anemia. Genomic DNA, serving as template, underwent TCR beta VDJ and CDR3 profiling. TCRdb redid the calling of the reads with MiXCR, one entry per CDR3 protein. Counted here are 150,000 to 200,000 distinct CDR3 sequences, about three fifths occurring once; the ten biggest clones make up roughly 42%. Material: sorted CD4+, CD8+, or CD8+CD57+ T cells (not recorded which) from PBMCs. These receptors originate from a human donor in good health.

The chain couples TRBV7-8 to TRBJ2-2, with D hard to call. Trimming cost V 5 bases and J 2 bases, with 12 bases left between them. This CDR3 has 15 residues. Germline CDR1 reads SGHVS; CDR2 reads FQNEAQ. In DNA, the CDR3 is TGTGCCAGCAGCCAGGCAGCAGGCAACACCGGGGAGCTGTTTTTT. Protein: CASSQAAGNTGELFF.

The J gene is TRBJ2-3, the V gene TRBV7-3, with a tentative D call TRBD1 (6 bases). Germline V gene sequence: CDR1 SGHTA, CDR2 FQGTGA. The CDR3 sequence is 15 residues long. Trimming took off 3 bases at V and 0 bases at J, with 10 bases between the two ends. The CDR3 DNA reads as TGTGCCAGCAGCTTTGGGGGCACTAGCACAGATACGCAGTATTTT. As protein: CASSFGGTSTDTQYF.

The chain recombines TRBV12-3 or TRBV12-4 with TRBJ2-3; D gene uncertain. This CDR3 spans 12 amino acids. The V gene lost 5 bases and the J gene lost 2 bases, with 5 bases spanning the gap. CDR3 sequence: CASSRNTDTQYF. CDR3 nucleotides: TGTGCCAGCAGTCGCAACACAGATACGCAGTATTTT.

The V call is TRBV7-2, the J call TRBJ1-6; 7 bases are a match to TRBD1. Per the germline V gene, CDR1 is SGHTA and CDR2 is FQGNSA. The CDR3 consists of 15 residues. V lost 0 bases and J lost 7; bases outside the gene matches: 3. The CDR3 loop reads CASSLAGTENSPLHF. CDR3 sequence (DNA): TGTGCCAGCAGCTTAGCCGGGACAGAGAATTCACCCCTCCACTTT.

The chain employs TRBV10-2 and TRBJ2-5; 10 nucleotides line up with TRBD1. Germline values: CDR1 WSHSY, CDR2 SAAADI. V dropped 9 bases and J dropped 5; count of bases not matched to a gene: 9. The CDR3 loop spans 14 amino acids. Written as DNA, the CDR3 is TGCGCCAGTCGGTGGGGACAGGGGCTGGAGACCCAGTACTTC. Translated: CASRWGQGLETQYF.

The gene calls are TRBV2 and TRBJ2-7; TRBD2 matches 11 bases. Germline loops: CDR1 SNHLY, CDR2 FYNNEI. The CDR3 has 14 amino acids. The junction had 7 bases not matched to a gene; V was cut back by 8 bases and J by 4 bases. The CDR3: CASPHGTSGYEQYF. The CDR3 bases are TGTGCCAGCCCCCACGGGACTAGCGGTTACGAGCAGTACTTC.

The V call is TRBV6-5, the J call TRBJ1-2, with TRBD1 as a possible D gene (5 bases). Per the germline V gene, CDR1 is MNHEY and CDR2 is SVGAGI. The CDR3 totals 12 residues. V gave up 6 bases and J gave up 8 bases, with 13 bases separating them. CDR3 in amino acids: CASRGTLVGYTF. The CDR3, as DNA: TGTGCCAGCAGAGGGACGCTGGTAGGCTACACCTTC.

The chain links TRBV12-3 or TRBV12-4 to TRBJ2-7, with 7 bases matching TRBD1. CDR3 length: 16 residues. The ends lost 5 bases at V and 1 base at J; junction bases unmatched: 11. CDR3 region: CASSVRTGRTSYEQYF. CDR3 DNA: TGTGCCAGCAGTGTGAGGACAGGCAGAACTTCCTACGAGCAGTACTTC.

This chain links TRBV25-1 with TRBJ1-2; 7 bases fit TRBD1. Unmatched junction bases numbered 5, after V lost 5 bases and J lost 2 bases. The germline V gene encodes CDR1 MGHDK and CDR2 SYGVNS. This CDR3 comprises 14 residues. CDR3 residues: CASSWAGGNYGYTF. For the CDR3, the DNA is TGTGCCAGCAGTTGGGCAGGGGGGAACTATGGCTACACCTTC.

There are a few counts of this clonotype. The chain links TRBV20-1 to TRBJ1-2, with D hard to call. This CDR3 is built from 12 residues. V lost 3 bases, J lost 8 bases, and 13 bases lay in between. Germline loops: CDR1 DFQATT, CDR2 SNEGSKA (reference sequence). This CDR3 reads CSASFTYGGYTF. Here the CDR3 DNA reads TGCAGTGCTAGTTTTACCTATGGCGGCTACACCTTC.